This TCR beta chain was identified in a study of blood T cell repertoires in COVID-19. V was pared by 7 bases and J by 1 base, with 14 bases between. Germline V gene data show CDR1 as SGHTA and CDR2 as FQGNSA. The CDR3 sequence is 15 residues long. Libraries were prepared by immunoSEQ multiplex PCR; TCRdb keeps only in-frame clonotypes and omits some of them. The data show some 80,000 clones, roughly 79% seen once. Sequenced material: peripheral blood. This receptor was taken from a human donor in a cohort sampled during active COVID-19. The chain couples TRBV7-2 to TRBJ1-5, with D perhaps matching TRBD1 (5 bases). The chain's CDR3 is CASTPGGTSNQPQHF. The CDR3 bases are TGTGCCAGCACTCCGGGGGGGACCAGCAATCAGCCCCAGCATTTT.